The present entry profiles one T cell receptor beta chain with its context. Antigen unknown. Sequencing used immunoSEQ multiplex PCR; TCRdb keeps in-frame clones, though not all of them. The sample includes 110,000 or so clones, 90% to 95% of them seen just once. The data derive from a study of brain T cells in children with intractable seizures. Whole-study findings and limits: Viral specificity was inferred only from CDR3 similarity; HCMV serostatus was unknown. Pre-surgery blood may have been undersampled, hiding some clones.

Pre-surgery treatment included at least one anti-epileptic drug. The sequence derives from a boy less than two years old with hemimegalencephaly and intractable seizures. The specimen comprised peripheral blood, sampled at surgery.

CDR3 sequence: CASRTWSPIPHYTF. The CDR3 coding sequence is TGTGCCAGCAGGACCTGGAGTCCTATTCCCCACTACACCTTC. The genes are TRBV28 and TRBJ1-2; unclear D gene. Germline loops: CDR1 MDHEN, CDR2 SYDVKM. Trimming pared 6 bases from V and 10 bases from J, leaving 21 bases between. This CDR3 is 14 amino acids long.